This T cell receptor (beta chain) is drawn from a study of PD-1 blockade in classical Hodgkin lymphoma. Turning to this clone: Its antigen is as yet unknown.

The study's findings and limits: Partial responders and progressors had significantly lower baseline TCR diversity.

Produced via immunoSEQ multiplex PCR; TCRdb's table is partial and in-frame only. This repertoire shows under 100,000 clones, approximately 88% found once; its top ten account for 12%. In every patient, relapse followed autologous stem cell transplantation, while exposure to brentuximab vedotin differed. Per the germline V gene, CDR1 is SGHDN and CDR2 is FVKESK. Trimming removed 0 bases from V and 5 bases from J, with 6 bases in between. This CDR3 has 13 residues. The chain recombines TRBV14 with TRBJ2-3; D is ambiguous. This receptor was taken from a human donor with classical Hodgkin lymphoma. Source: peripheral blood mononuclear cells (PBMCs), taken at baseline. CDR3 sequence: CASSQERIDTQYF. The CDR3 DNA is TGTGCCAGCAGCCAAGAAAGGATAGATACGCAGTATTTT. The variable domain in full, completed from reference TRBV14 and TRBJ2-3, reads EAGVTQFPSHSVIEKGQTVTLRCDPISGHDNLYWYRRVMGKEIKFLLHFVKESKQDESGMPNNRFLAERTGGTYSTLKVQPAELEDSGVYFCASSQERIDTQYFGPGTRLTVL.